The sequence of this T cell receptor (beta chain) was determined in a study of T cells after yellow fever vaccination. Each CDR3 protein gets one entry after TCRdb re-called the 5' RACE reads with MiXCR. This sample carries approximately 300,000 distinct CDR3 sequences, about an eighth of them seen once, and the ten largest clones take roughly 0.5%. The germline CDR1 and CDR2 sequences are MNHEY and SVGEGT. The CDR3 is made up of 15 amino acids. The junction had 9 bases not matched to a gene; V was cut back by 4 bases and J by 8 bases. The chain couples TRBV6-2 or TRBV6-3 to TRBJ2-1; 9 positions match TRBD2. The sequencing used CD4+ T cells sorted from PBMCs, collected 45 days after the yellow fever booster vaccination. The origin of this receptor is a man aged 25-45 years who received the YFV17D yellow fever vaccine. The CDR3 sequence is CASSLGAGGNYEQFF. The CDR3 DNA follows: TGTGCCAGCAGTTTGGGGGCGGGAGGGAATTATGAGCAGTTCTTC.